The clone carrying this T cell receptor (beta chain) was seen a few times. The antigen remains unidentified. TCRdb passed the reads through MiXCR, listing each CDR3 protein once. Among under 850,000 distinct CDR3 sequences listed, less than 40% were seen once. V gave up 1 base and J gave up 14 bases, with 14 bases separating them. CDR3 length equals 12 residues. Per the germline V gene, CDR1 is SEHNR and CDR2 is FQNEAQ (reference sequence). The sample is drawn from a study of T cell repertoires in cytomegalovirus infection. Regarding the study as a whole: CMV carriers with the relevant HLA were identified by cumulative public TCR beta family frequency. Clonotype analysis showed dominance of the ex vivo response by HLA-C-restricted CMV-specific TCR beta clonotypes.

The chain carries TRBV7-9 and TRBJ1-1, with a tentative D call TRBD1 (5 bases). The clonotype originates from a human donor in good health (CMV status not recorded). Some clones in this sample may be carry-over from other donors' samples. Specimen: PBMCs. CDR3 region: CASSLEPGHGFF. CDR3 nucleotide sequence: TGTGCCAGCAGCTTAGAACCAGGACATGGGTTCTTT.